This TCR beta chain was obtained from a study of a mutant IDH1 vaccine in newly diagnosed glioma. The CDR3 loop spans 16 amino acids. The V end was cut by 0 bases, the J end by 1 base, with 11 bases between. Germline values: CDR1 SNHLY, CDR2 FYNNEI. Specified time point: baseline, week 1 (first vaccination visit). The sample's treatment: pre-vaccination baseline after standard-of-care therapy. The protocol was immunoSEQ multiplex PCR, while the TCRdb copy is restricted to in-frame clones and leaves out a portion. Among tens of thousands of clones listed, about four fifths were seen once. The chain uses TRBV2 and TRBJ2-3; tentative D call: TRBD1 (6 bases). This TCR came from a woman between 45 and 60 years old with glioma. This sample comprised PBMCs, obtained from a glioma patient treated with radiotherapy, temozolomide or both. CDR3 amino acids: CASSEARAGGTDTQYF. CDR3 sequence (DNA): TGTGCCAGCAGTGAAGCGCGGGCAGGGGGCACAGATACGCAGTATTTT. Full variable domain (remainder filled in from reference TRBV2 and TRBJ2-3): EPEVTQTPSHQVTQMGQEVILRCVPISNHLYFYWYRQILGQKVEFLVSFYNNEISEKSEIFDDQFSVERPDGSNFTLKIRSTKLEDSAMYFCASSEARAGGTDTQYFGPGTRLTVL.